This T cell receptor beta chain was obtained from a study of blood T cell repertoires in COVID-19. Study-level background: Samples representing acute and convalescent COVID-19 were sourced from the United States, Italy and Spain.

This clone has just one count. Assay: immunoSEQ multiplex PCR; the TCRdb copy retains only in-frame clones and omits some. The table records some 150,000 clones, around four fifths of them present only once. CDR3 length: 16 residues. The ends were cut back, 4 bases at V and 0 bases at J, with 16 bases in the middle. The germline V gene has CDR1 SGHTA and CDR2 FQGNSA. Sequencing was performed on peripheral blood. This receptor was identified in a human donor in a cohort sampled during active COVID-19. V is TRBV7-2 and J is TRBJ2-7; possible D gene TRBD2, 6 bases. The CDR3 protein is CASSSFSGPTSYEQYF. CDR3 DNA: TGTGCCAGCAGCTCCTTTAGCGGACCCACCTCCTACGAGCAGTACTTC.